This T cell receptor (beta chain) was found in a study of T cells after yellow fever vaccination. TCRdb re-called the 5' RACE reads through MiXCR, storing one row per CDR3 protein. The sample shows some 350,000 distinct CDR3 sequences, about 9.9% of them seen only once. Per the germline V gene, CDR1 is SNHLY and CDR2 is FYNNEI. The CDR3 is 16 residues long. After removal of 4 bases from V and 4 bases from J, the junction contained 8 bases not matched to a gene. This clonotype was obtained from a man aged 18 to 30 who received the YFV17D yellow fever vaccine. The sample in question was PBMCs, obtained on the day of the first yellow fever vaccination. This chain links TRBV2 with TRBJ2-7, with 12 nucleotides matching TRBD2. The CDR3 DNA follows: TGTGCCAGCAGTGGGGGTGGACTAGCGGGGATTTACGAGCAGTACTTC. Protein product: CASSGGGLAGIYEQYF.